This T cell receptor (beta chain) came from a study of T cell repertoires in cytomegalovirus infection. At the level of the study: Public TCR beta signatures indicated both CMV infection and matching HLA type.

Points from the study as a whole: It was HLA-C-restricted CMV-specific TCR beta clonotypes that dominated the response ex vivo.

TCRdb reprocessed the reads via MiXCR and lists one record per CDR3 protein. The sample lists under 300,000 distinct CDR3 sequences; approximately 22% were seen once. As to this clonotype: Its matching antigen is unknown.

Sequences were derived from cultured PBMCs, sampled from culture after CMV antigen stimulation. The receptor's source is a human donor in good health (CMV status not recorded). Some clones in this sample may be carry-over from other donors' samples.

As DNA, the CDR3 is TGTGCCAGCAGTTTAAAACGGGAGCCCAATGAGCAGTTCTTC. Translation gives CASSLKREPNEQFF. The chain links TRBV12-3 or TRBV12-4 to TRBJ2-1, with D maybe TRBD2 (6 bases). The CDR3 is 14 amino acids. V lost 2 bases to trimming and J lost 6 bases, with 11 bases between them.